Below, 19 T cell receptor beta chains from the same sample are listed, as sequenced in a study of T cells in Graves' hyperthyroidism and ophthalmopathy. Researchers took RNA transcripts and amplified the TCR beta CDR3 regions from them. In the first-round RT-PCR of the TCR CDR3, the HTBI primer set was used. TCRdb analysed the multiplex PCR reads with MiXCR anew, one entry per CDR3 protein. This sample has about 700,000 distinct CDR3 sequences, with approximately 14% found just once. The sequenced material came from blood. These receptors all stem from a young woman with Graves' hyperthyroidism.

In its sample, this clonotype was seen many times. This chain joins TRBV14 and TRBJ1-1; D not certain. The CDR3 loop spans 13 amino acids. Germline values: CDR1 SGHDN, CDR2 FVKESK. Trimming shortened V by 3 bases and J by 0 bases, and 5 bases separated the two germline ends. CDR3 sequence reads: CASSQEMNTEAFF. CDR3 nucleotide sequence: TGTGCCAGCAGCCAGGAGATGAACACTGAAGCTTTCTTT.

Many counts were recorded for this clonotype. V and J are TRBV7-6 and TRBJ2-7; possibly TRBD1 for D (6 bases). The V end was cut by 5 bases, the J end by 5 bases, with 13 bases between. Germline CDR1 and CDR2: SGHVS and FNYEAQ. The CDR3 spans 13 residues. The CDR3 reads CASSDYRVHEQYF. CDR3 DNA: TGTGCCAGCAGCGATTACAGGGTCCACGAGCAGTACTTC.

This clonotype has at least ten counts. This chain joins TRBV28 and TRBJ2-1, with D tentatively TRBD2 (6 bases). The CDR3 totals 17 residues. Looked up from germline, CDR1 is MDHEN and CDR2 is SYDVKM. V lost 6 bases, J lost 4 bases, and 22 bases lay in between. The CDR3 loop reads CASSTPIGSGRYNEQFF. As DNA, the CDR3 is TGTGCCAGCAGCACCCCCATAGGTAGCGGAAGGTACAATGAGCAGTTCTTC.

In its sample, this clonotype was seen a few times. V is TRBV4-1 and J is TRBJ2-7; D is possibly TRBD2 (5 bases). The germline V gene encodes CDR1 MGHRA and CDR2 YSYEKL. The CDR3 has 15 amino acids. Trimming left V 1 base short and J 4 bases short, with 14 bases between. The chain's CDR3 is CASSQASVLAYEQYF. CDR3 DNA sequence: TGCGCCAGCAGCCAAGCGTCCGTGCTAGCTTACGAGCAGTACTTC.

This clonotype was counted ten times or more. The chain employs TRBV30 and TRBJ2-1, with D perhaps given as TRBD1 or TRBD2 (5 bases each). Germline loops: CDR1 GTSNPN, CDR2 SVGIG (reference sequence). This CDR3 is 11 amino acids long. V was shortened by 8 bases and J by 9 bases, with 14 bases between the two germline ends. The CDR3 DNA follows: TGTGCCGTGGTGGGGGTGGGTGAGCAGTTCTTC. Amino acids: CAVVGVGEQFF.

The table lists this clonotype with many counts. The chain couples TRBV2 to TRBJ1-5, with 7 bases identical to TRBD1. This CDR3 has 17 amino acids. The J segment lost 5 bases and the V segment lost 6 bases, leaving 16 bases of the junction unmatched. Germline assignment: CDR1 SNHLY and CDR2 FYNNEI. CDR3 amino acids: CASRWTGLNEGYQPQHF. CDR3 sequence (DNA): TGTGCCAGCAGATGGACAGGTTTAAATGAGGGATATCAGCCCCAGCATTTT.

This clonotype appeared many times. This sequence joins TRBV2 and TRBJ2-3; 8 bases agree with TRBD2. This CDR3 contains 13 residues. The V gene's germline CDR1 is SNHLY and CDR2 FYNNEI. The junction had 4 bases not matched to a gene; V was cut back by 10 bases and J by 1 base. The DNA of the CDR3 is TGTGCCACTGGACTAGCCCGCACAGATACGCAGTATTTT. Its translation is CATGLARTDTQYF.

This clonotype was detected a few times. V gene TRBV28 combines with J gene TRBJ2-5; a possible D gene is TRBD2 (6 bases). V lost 11 bases to trimming and J lost 5 bases, with 15 bases between them. The CDR3 consists of 12 residues. CDR1 MDHEN and CDR2 SYDVKM come from the germline V gene. The CDR3 DNA sequence: TGTGCCGCTTCGGAGGGGCGGGAGACCCAGTACTTC. Protein: CAASEGRETQYF.

This clonotype was detected only a few times. The chain recombines TRBV7-2 with TRBJ2-2; 7 bases are shared with TRBD2. Germline V gene data show CDR1 as SGHTA and CDR2 as FQGNSA. This CDR3 is 14 amino acids long. J lost 4 bases, V lost 7 bases, and 6 bases had no gene match. The CDR3 region is CASMTSTITGELFF. The CDR3 DNA sequence: TGTGCCAGCATGACTAGCACTATCACCGGGGAGCTGTTTTTT.

This clonotype was seen only a few times. The germline gene is not matched at one end of the junction; a read error may be the cause. The chain has TRBV2 and TRBJ2-7; D ambiguous. Per germline, CDR1 SNHLY and CDR2 FYNNEI. CDR3 length: 14 amino acids. The CDR3 coding sequence is TGCGCCAGCAGCCAAGTCCAGTTCCCCTACGAGCAGTACTTC. This sequence encodes CASSQVQFPYEQYF. The complete variable domain, with remaining parts taken from reference TRBV2 and TRBJ2-7, reads EPEVTQTPSHQVTQMGQEVILRCVPISNHLYFYWYRQILGQKVEFLVSFYNNEISEKSEIFDDQFSVERPDGSNFTLKIRSTKLEDSAMYFCASSQVQFPYEQYFGPGTRLTVT.

This clonotype was observed many times. The J gene is TRBJ1-1, the V gene TRBV7-2; D ambiguous. V was clipped by 3 bases and J by 3 bases, with 14 bases between them. The CDR3 has 15 residues. Per the germline V gene, CDR1 is SGHTA and CDR2 is FQGNSA. This chain's CDR3 is CASSFPAWEHTEAFF. The CDR3 DNA is TGTGCCAGCAGCTTTCCAGCCTGGGAACACACTGAAGCTTTCTTT.

CDR3 region: CASSPPLTGSQFTLHF. In nucleotides, the CDR3 is TGCGCCAGCAGCCCCCCGCTCACAGGGAGTCAATTCACCCTCCACTTT. This chain joins TRBV4-3 and TRBJ1-6, with a weak D call TRBD1 (6 bases). The CDR3 runs 16 residues. Germline values: CDR1 LGHNA, CDR2 YSLEER. Trimming left V 4 bases short and J 14 bases short, with 24 bases between.

The gene calls are TRBV20-1 and TRBJ2-1; D is unresolved. The CDR3 has 12 amino acids. Germline V lookup: CDR1 DFQATT, CDR2 SNEGSKA (reference sequence). Deletions cut 6 bases from V and 2 bases from J, with 8 bases between. This CDR3 is CSATGAYNEQFF. DNA for the CDR3: TGCAGTGCCACTGGAGCCTACAATGAGCAGTTCTTC.

At least ten counts were recorded for this clonotype. CDR3 nucleotide sequence: TGTGCCAGCCGGTCAACCCACGGCGGGGAGCTGTTTTTT. It codes for CASRSTHGGELFF. The rearrangement joins TRBV12-3 or TRBV12-4 to TRBJ2-2; D is unresolved. The ends were cut back, 8 bases at V and 7 bases at J, with 14 bases in the middle. The length of the CDR3 is 13 residues.

This clonotype was detected ten times or more. The chain employs TRBV3-1 and TRBJ1-6; D remains ambiguous. This CDR3 is 13 amino acids long. Germline V gives CDR1 LGHDT, CDR2 YNNKEL (reference sequence). The germline V and J ends were trimmed by 0 bases and 9 bases, with 6 bases remaining between them. This CDR3 reads CASSQDEGSPLHF. CDR3 nucleotide sequence: TGTGCCAGCAGCCAAGATGAGGGTTCACCCCTCCACTTT. The full variable domain, in which reference TRBV3-1 and TRBJ1-6 provide the parts outside the CDR3, is DTAVSQTPKYLVTQMGNDKSIKCEQNLGHDTMYWYKQDSKKFLKIMFSYNNKELIINETVPNRFSPKSPDKAHLNLHINSLELGDSAVYFCASSQDEGSPLHFGNGTRLTVT.

Only a few counts were recorded for this clonotype. The chain carries TRBV24-1 and TRBJ2-3; D perhaps matches TRBD2 (5 bases). V lost 9 bases and J 1 base, leaving 10 bases between the germline ends. The V gene's germline CDR1 is KGHDR and CDR2 SFDVKD. The CDR3 covers 13 residues. CDR3 bases: TGTGCCACCGGGTGGACTGGCACAGATACGCAGTATTTT. Its translation: CATGWTGTDTQYF.

V is TRBV14 and J is TRBJ2-1; TRBD2 aligns across 11 bases. The germline V gene has CDR1 SGHDN and CDR2 FVKESK. Trimming at V came to 2 bases and at J to 5 bases, leaving 5 bases not matched to a gene. This CDR3 has 16 amino acids. The CDR3 DNA reads TGTGCCAGCAGCCAATTGGGGACTAGCGGACACAATGAGCAGTTCTTC. It specifies CASSQLGTSGHNEQFF.

This clonotype came up many times. The chain joins TRBV6-2 or TRBV6-3 to TRBJ1-1, with a weak D call TRBD1 (6 bases). Germline CDR1 and CDR2: MNHEY and SVGEGT. Trimming left V 5 bases short and J 8 bases short, with 15 bases between. The CDR3 has 13 residues. Here the CDR3 reads CASSHLRGGEAFF. As DNA, the CDR3 is TGTGCCAGCAGTCACCTACGAGGGGGGGAAGCTTTCTTT.

This clonotype was counted at least ten times. J is TRBJ2-7 and V is TRBV11-2; TRBD2 might be the D (5 bases). Trimming removed 6 bases from V and 1 base from J, with 19 bases in between. CDR3 size: 16 residues. Germline values: CDR1 SGHAT, CDR2 FQNNGV. In DNA, the CDR3 is TGTGCCAGCAGTTTCCCGCGAGGGCTAGCTTCCTACGAGCAGTACTTC. It specifies CASSFPRGLASYEQYF.